A single sample is the source of the 21 T cell receptor beta chains below, sequenced in a study of graft-versus-host responses after intestinal transplantation. Repertoires were generated with immunoSEQ multiplex PCR, while TCRdb's copy carries only in-frame clones and drops some. The sample records tens of thousands of clones, over 80% being singletons. This specimen was PBMCs, taken around 1,000 days after transplant. These receptors all come from a human patient who received an intestinal transplant, so some T cells may come from the graft donor.

This rearrangement joins TRBV6-1 to TRBJ1-2; D may be TRBD1 (5 bases). The germline gives CDR1 MNHNS, CDR2 SASEGT. There are 13 residues in the CDR3. Trimming left V 2 bases short and J 7 bases short, with 11 bases between. The CDR3 loop is CASSERGGRGYTF. The DNA for the CDR3 is TGTGCCAGCAGTGAAAGGGGCGGCCGTGGCTACACCTTC.

V is TRBV18 and J is TRBJ1-1; D might be TRBD1 (5 bases). The germline V and J ends were trimmed by 2 bases and 0 bases, with 10 bases remaining between them. The CDR3 sequence is 15 residues long. The V gene's germline CDR1 is KGHSH and CDR2 LQKENI. This chain's CDR3 is CASSPVEGMNTEAFF. CDR3 DNA: TGTGCCAGCTCACCAGTAGAGGGGATGAACACTGAAGCTTTCTTT.

The chain is built from TRBV6-1 and TRBJ2-7, with D unclear. V was clipped by 6 bases and J by 5 bases, with 14 bases between them. The CDR3 is 13 residues long. Germline CDR1 MNHNS, CDR2 SASEGT. CDR3 nucleotides: TGTGCCAGCAGCCGCCTGTCGATCGACGAGCAGTACTTC. Translating it yields CASSRLSIDEQYF.

The chain recombines TRBV21-1 with TRBJ1-6. TRBV21-1 constitutes a pseudogene. This CDR3 region has 18 residues. CDR3 sequence reads: CASSTSGTSSSYNSPLHF. The DNA of the CDR3 is TGTGCCAGCAGCACGTCCGGGACTTCGAGCTCCTATAATTCACCCCTCCACTTT.

This chain uses TRBV7-8 with TRBJ1-5; a weak D match, TRBD1 (6 bases). Per the germline V gene, CDR1 is SGHVS and CDR2 is FQNEAQ. Trimming stripped 1 base from V and 0 bases from J, with 7 bases between. The CDR3 is made up of 15 amino acids. For the CDR3, the DNA is TGTGCCAGCAGCTTAGGCAGGGGTAGCAATCAGCCCCAGCATTTT. Translating it yields CASSLGRGSNQPQHF.

The chain uses TRBV6-5 and TRBJ2-5; D is ambiguous. Deletions cut 2 bases from V and 5 bases from J, with 15 bases between. The CDR3 spans 15 residues. Germline-derived CDR1 and CDR2 are MNHEY and SVGAGI. The CDR3 DNA is TGTGCCAGCAGTTACAGTAGGGCTCCTACGGAGACCCAGTACTTC. This translates into CASSYSRAPTETQYF.

The chain recombines TRBV25-1 with TRBJ1-1; D is uncertain. Germline V gives CDR1 MGHDK, CDR2 SYGVNS. CDR3 size: 13 residues. V dropped 3 bases and J dropped 5 bases, with 10 bases sitting between them. The CDR3 DNA follows: TGTGCCAGCAGTGAGGATTCGAGGACTGAAGCTTTCTTT. Translated, it gives CASSEDSRTEAFF.

This CDR3 reads CSVVTSGSSYNEQFF. In nucleotides, the CDR3 is TGCAGCGTAGTTACTAGCGGTAGCTCCTACAATGAGCAGTTCTTC. The rearrangement uses TRBV29-1 and TRBJ2-1; 8 positions match TRBD2. Germline V gene lookup returns CDR1 SQVTM and CDR2 ANQGSEA. The junction had 7 bases not matched to a gene; V was cut back by 6 bases and J by 0 bases. The CDR3 is made up of 15 amino acids.

The J gene is TRBJ2-2, the V gene TRBV6-1; D may correspond to TRBD1 or TRBD2 (6 bases each). The CDR3 loop spans 15 amino acids. V lost 5 bases and J 5 bases, leaving 15 bases between the germline ends. From germline, CDR1 is MNHNS and CDR2 SASEGT. CDR3 protein: CASSPGAGETGELFF. The CDR3 nucleotides read TGTGCCAGCAGTCCGGGGGCAGGGGAAACCGGGGAGCTGTTTTTT.

V is TRBV28 and J is TRBJ2-7; D unclear. The CDR3 extends over 11 amino acids. Germline V CDR1 and CDR2: MDHEN, SYDVKM. With 4 bases removed from V and 4 bases from J, the gap between germline ends came to 5 bases. CDR3 nucleotide sequence: TGTGCCAGCAGTTCCCAGTACGAGCAGTACTTC. Amino acids: CASSSQYEQYF.

The sample holds one count of this clone. The V and J genes are TRBV4-1 and TRBJ2-7, with D unclear. Germline V gene data show CDR1 as MGHRA and CDR2 as YSYEKL. The length of the CDR3 is 16 residues. The V gene lost 3 bases and the J gene lost 3 bases, with 18 bases spanning the gap. The DNA for the CDR3 is TGCGCCAGCAGCCACCCCGCGGTTGGGGAACACTACGAGCAGTACTTC. This sequence encodes CASSHPAVGEHYEQYF.

The chain uses TRBV10-1 and TRBJ2-1; 10 bases align to TRBD2. The CDR3 is made up of 16 amino acids. Germline V gene data show CDR1 as WNHNN and CDR2 as SYGVQD (reference sequence). With V trimmed by 0 bases and J by 6 bases, 5 bases remained unmatched. DNA for the CDR3: TGCGCCAGCAGTGAGTCCAGACTAGCGGGCGGCAATGAGCAGTTCTTC. Translation: CASSESRLAGGNEQFF.

Only one count was recorded for this clone. V and J are TRBV7-2 and TRBJ1-2; no clear D. Trimming removed 4 bases at V and 2 bases at J, with 17 bases between. The CDR3 is 16 amino acids. The germline CDR1 and CDR2 sequences are SGHTA and FQGNSA. The CDR3 protein is CASSSSMGNLNYGYTF. CDR3 DNA sequence: TGTGCCAGCAGCTCCTCTATGGGTAACCTCAACTATGGCTACACCTTC. Based on the CDR3 plus reference TRBV7-2 and TRBJ1-2, the full variable domain is GAGVSQSPSNKVTEKGKDVELRCDPISGHTALYWYRQSLGQGLEFLIYFQGNSAPDKSGLPSDRFSAERTGGSVSTLTIQRTQQEDSAVYLCASSSSMGNLNYGYTFGSGTRLTVV.

The chain is built from TRBV18 and TRBJ1-2; perhaps TRBD1 as D (6 bases). This CDR3 region has 16 residues. Trimming left V 3 bases short and J 6 bases short, with 20 bases between. Germline CDR1 reads KGHSH; CDR2 reads LQKENI. The CDR3 DNA sequence: TGTGCCAGCTCACCCCCGTTTGGGGGGCGCGCAAATGGCTACACCTTC. Translating gives CASSPPFGGRANGYTF.

This chain uses TRBV28 with TRBJ2-7, with D tentatively TRBD1 or TRBD2 (6 bases each). Trimming pared 5 bases from V and 0 bases from J, leaving 14 bases between. The CDR3 extends over 15 amino acids. The germline V gene has CDR1 MDHEN and CDR2 SYDVKM. The CDR3 DNA sequence: TGTGCCAGCAGTAACGAGGGGGGAAGCTCCTACGAGCAGTACTTC. Translating gives CASSNEGGSSYEQYF.

The V gene is TRBV5-1, the J gene TRBJ2-5, with 8 bases lining up with TRBD2. Germline V lookup: CDR1 SGHRS, CDR2 YFSETQ. The J segment lost 5 bases and the V segment lost 5 bases, leaving 2 bases of the junction unmatched. The CDR3 covers 12 residues. As DNA, the CDR3 is TGCGCCAGCAGGCGACTAGCGGAGACCCAGTACTTC. It translates to CASRRLAETQYF.

This chain joins TRBV6-4 and TRBJ2-2; 9 bases agree with TRBD1. The CDR3 contains 16 residues. Germline V gives CDR1 MRHNA, CDR2 SNTAGT. The V segment lost 3 bases and the J segment 1 base; nucleotides outside the gene matches: 3. CDR3 bases: TGTGCCAGCAGTGAACAGGGGGCTTGGAACACCGGGGAGCTGTTTTTT. This gives the protein CASSEQGAWNTGELFF.

This clone has only one observation. The chain combines TRBV6-1 with TRBJ1-2; maybe TRBD1 (6 bases). The CDR3 is 15 amino acids. Between the trimmed V and J ends, which lost 6 bases and 2 bases, there was a span of 16 bases. Germline CDR1 reads MNHNS; CDR2 reads SASEGT. The CDR3 region has the DNA TGTGCCAGCAGACTAGGGGGGGTGGCCAACTATGGCTACACCTTC. As protein: CASRLGGVANYGYTF.

This chain uses TRBV5-4 with TRBJ1-1; the D gene is possibly TRBD1 (5 bases). The V and J ends lost 0 bases and 3 bases respectively, with 15 bases between them. CDR3 length equals 16 residues. The germline V gene encodes CDR1 SGHNT and CDR2 YYREEE (reference sequence). The CDR3 reads CASSLASGAYDTEAFF. CDR3 nucleotide sequence: TGTGCCAGCAGCTTGGCCTCTGGGGCTTATGACACTGAAGCTTTCTTT.

The rearrangement links TRBV21-1 to TRBJ2-7. TRBV21-1 is assigned pseudogene status. CDR3 length: 13 amino acids. CDR3 nucleotides: TGTGCCAGCAGCAAAGCGCTTAGGTACGAGCAGTACTTC. It is translated as CASSKALRYEQYF.

Judged by abundance, this clone is medium-sized. The J gene is TRBJ1-2, the V gene TRBV28, with 7 bases matching TRBD1. This CDR3 comprises 14 residues. CDR1 and CDR2 from the germline V gene are MDHEN and SYDVKM. V shed 6 bases and J 6 bases; nucleotides not matched to a gene: 10. This CDR3 is CASRREGAQHGYTF. CDR3 bases: TGTGCCAGCAGGCGGGAGGGGGCTCAGCATGGCTACACCTTC.